The 4 T cell receptor beta chains presented below share a single source sample, sequenced in a study of tumor-infiltrating lymphocytes in primary liver carcinoma. Unsorted bulk tissue of roughly 18-31 mg yielded co-extracted RNA and DNA. Researchers generated TCR beta cDNA from 500 ng of total RNA, relying on a constant-region primer. Researchers made the TCR beta libraries by running three nested multiplex PCR rounds with slightly modified ARM-PCR. The first two PCR rounds, approximately 11 cycles each, used TRBV1-TRBV30 forward primers and a C-beta reverse primer. MiXCR was run by TCRdb on the multiplex PCR reads, yielding one entry per CDR3 protein. Of fewer than 80,000 distinct CDR3 sequences in the sample, approximately 70% were seen once. What was sequenced was tumor-adjacent normal liver tissue. All receptors derive from a man aged 35-49 years with primary liver carcinoma and hepatitis B virus infection.

Concerning this clonotype itself: No conserved phenylalanine or tryptophan is present at the end of the CDR3, so a read error is the likely explanation. The CDR3 coding sequence is TGTGCCAGTAGCTTCGACTGGGTGTACGAGCAGTACCTC. Translated, it gives CASSFDWVYEQYL. V and J are TRBV11-2 and TRBJ2-7; D not certain. This CDR3 is built from 13 residues. Germline CDR1 SGHAT, CDR2 FQNNGV.

As for this clonotype: At one boundary the junction diverges from the germline segment, which might be a read error. The rearrangement uses TRBV29-1 and TRBJ1-4; D uncertain. CDR1 and CDR2 from the germline V gene are SQVTM and ANQGSEA. There are 13 residues in the CDR3. In DNA, the CDR3 is TGTATCGTTGTTGTACAGAGTAATGAAAAACTGTTTTTT. Translating gives CIVVVQSNEKLFF.

On this clonotype itself: A read error may produce the germline difference seen at one junction end. This sequence joins TRBV4-1 and TRBJ1-3; D possibly corresponds to TRBD1 (5 bases). The CDR3 consists of 13 residues. Germline CDR1 is MGHRA and CDR2 is YSYEKL. Here the CDR3 DNA reads TGCGCCGGCAGCCAGGGTCTCGGAGACACCATATATTTT. It encodes CAGSQGLGDTIYF.

Details on this clonotype: One end of the junction is discordant with germline, which a read error may explain. The chain has TRBV12-3 or TRBV12-4 and TRBJ2-2, with D possibly matching TRBD2 (6 bases). The CDR3 extends over 17 amino acids. The CDR3 reads CPSSTGTPVIGTGELFF. The CDR3 coding sequence is TGTCCCAGCAGCACCGGGACTCCCGTCATAGGTACTGGGGAGCTGTTTTTT.